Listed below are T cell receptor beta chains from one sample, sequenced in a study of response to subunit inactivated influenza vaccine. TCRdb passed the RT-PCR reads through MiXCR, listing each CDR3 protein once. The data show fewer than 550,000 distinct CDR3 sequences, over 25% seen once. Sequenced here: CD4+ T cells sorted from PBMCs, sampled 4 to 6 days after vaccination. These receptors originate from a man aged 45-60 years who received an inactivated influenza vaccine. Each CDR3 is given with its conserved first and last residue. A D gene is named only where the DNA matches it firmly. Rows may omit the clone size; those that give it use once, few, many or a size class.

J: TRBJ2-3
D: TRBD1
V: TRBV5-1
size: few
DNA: TGCGCCAGCAGCATGCGGACAGGGGGGGCAGATACGCAGTATTTT
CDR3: CASSMRTGGADTQYF

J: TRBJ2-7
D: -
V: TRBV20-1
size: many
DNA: TGCAGTGGAGTAGGTACAGGAACCTCCTACGAGCAGTACTTC
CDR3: CSGVGTGTSYEQYF

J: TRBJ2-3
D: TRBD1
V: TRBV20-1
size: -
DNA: TGCAGTGCTAGGACAGGGGCCCCAGATACGCAGTATTTT
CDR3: CSARTGAPDTQYF

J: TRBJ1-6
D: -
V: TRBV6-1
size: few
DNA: TGTGCCAGCAGCCCCCCGGGCAGAACGGCCGCGGGGTCACCCCTCCACTTT
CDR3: CASSPPGRTAAGSPLHF

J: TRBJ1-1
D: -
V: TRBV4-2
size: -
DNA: TGTGCCAGCAGCCGGACCAGTTCGGGGAACACTGAAGCTTTCTTT
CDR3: CASSRTSSGNTEAFF

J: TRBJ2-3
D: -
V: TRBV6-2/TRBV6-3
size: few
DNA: TGTGCCAGCACCCATGGGACTCCGCCAGATACGCAGTATTTT
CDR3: CASTHGTPPDTQYF

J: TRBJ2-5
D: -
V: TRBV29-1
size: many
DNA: TGCAGCGTTGCTGCGACAGTTGAGACCCAGTACTTC
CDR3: CSVAATVETQYF

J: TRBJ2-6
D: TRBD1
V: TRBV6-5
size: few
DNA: TGTGCCAGCAGTTACTCGGCAGGGGGTAAAGGGGCCAACGTCCTGACTTTC
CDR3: CASSYSAGGKGANVLTF

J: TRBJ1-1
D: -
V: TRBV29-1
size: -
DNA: TGCAGCGTGGGAACAGGACAGAACACTGAAGCTTTCTTT
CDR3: CSVGTGQNTEAFF

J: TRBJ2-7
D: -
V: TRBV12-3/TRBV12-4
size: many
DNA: TGTGCCAGCAGCATCACACGAAACTACGAGCAGTACTTC
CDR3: CASSITRNYEQYF

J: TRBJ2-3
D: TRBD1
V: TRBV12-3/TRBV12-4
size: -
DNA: TGTGCCAGCAGCTATGGGACAGGGACAGGGGATACGCAGTATTTT
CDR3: CASSYGTGTGDTQYF

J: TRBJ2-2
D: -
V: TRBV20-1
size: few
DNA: TGCAGTGCGGGGAGTAGGGGGGGGATAACCGGGGAGCTGTTTTTT
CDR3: CSAGSRGGITGELFF

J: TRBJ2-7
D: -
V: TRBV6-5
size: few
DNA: TGTGCCAGCAGTTACGGTCGGGGTTCCTACGAGCAGTACTTC
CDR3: CASSYGRGSYEQYF

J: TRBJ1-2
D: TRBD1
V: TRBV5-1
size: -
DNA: TGCGCCAGCAGCGTACGGGACAGGGGAAACTATGGCTACACCTTC
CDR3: CASSVRDRGNYGYTF

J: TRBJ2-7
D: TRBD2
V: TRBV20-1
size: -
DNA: TGCAGTGCTAGAGGGACTAGCGGGAGTCACGAGCAGTACTTC
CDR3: CSARGTSGSHEQYF

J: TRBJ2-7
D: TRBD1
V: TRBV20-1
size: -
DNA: TGCAGTGCTAGAGAGTGGAGAGGGACAGGGTACGAGCAGTACTTC
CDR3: CSAREWRGTGYEQYF

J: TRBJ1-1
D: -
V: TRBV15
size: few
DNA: TGTGCCACCAGCAGCTTTACCCGGGACTCGAACACTGAAGCTTTCTTT
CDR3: CATSSFTRDSNTEAFF

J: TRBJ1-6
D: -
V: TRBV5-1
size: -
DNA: TGCGCCAGCAGCTTGGAACAGCCCCGATCCCTCCACTTT
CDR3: CASSLEQPRSLHF

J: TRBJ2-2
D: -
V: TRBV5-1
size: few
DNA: TGCGCCAGCAGCCCATTGGACAGCTTCTACACCGGGGAGCTGTTTTTT
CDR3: CASSPLDSFYTGELFF

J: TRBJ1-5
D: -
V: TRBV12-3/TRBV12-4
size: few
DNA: TGTGCCAGCAGCCCACAAGTAAATCAGCCCCAGCATTTT
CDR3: CASSPQVNQPQHF

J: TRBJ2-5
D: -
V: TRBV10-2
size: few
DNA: TGCGCCAGCAGTGAGTCCTCCTTGGGGGAGACCCAGTACTTC
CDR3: CASSESSLGETQYF

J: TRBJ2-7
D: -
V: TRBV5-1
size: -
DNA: TGCGCCAGCAGCTTGGATTCGGGGACCCGCTACGAGCAGTACTTC
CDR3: CASSLDSGTRYEQYF

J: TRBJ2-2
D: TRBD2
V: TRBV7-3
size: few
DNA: TGTGCCAGCAGCCCACAACTAGCGGGAGGAGCCGGGGAGCTGTTTTTT
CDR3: CASSPQLAGGAGELFF

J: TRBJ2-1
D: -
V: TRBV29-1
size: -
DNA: TGCAGCGTTGAAGAAGTCCAGGCGAATGAGCAGTTCTTC
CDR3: CSVEEVQANEQFF

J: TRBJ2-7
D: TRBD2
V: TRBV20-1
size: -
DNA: TGCAGTGCGATCAGGACTAGCGGGAGTGGTGAGCAGTACTTC
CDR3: CSAIRTSGSGEQYF

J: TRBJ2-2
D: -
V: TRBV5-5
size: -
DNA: TGTGCCAGCAGCTTGCGCAGACTCCAGCACAACACCGGGGAGCTGTTTTTT
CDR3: CASSLRRLQHNTGELFF

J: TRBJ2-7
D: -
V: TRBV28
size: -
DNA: TGTGCCAGCAGTTTAGGGACGAGGAACAGGTTGGGGGAGCAGTACTTC
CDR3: CASSLGTRNRLGEQYF

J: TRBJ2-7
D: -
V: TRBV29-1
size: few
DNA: TGCAGCGTTCCCCATTCGTCCGGGTCAGGCGAGCAGTACTTC
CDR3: CSVPHSSGSGEQYF

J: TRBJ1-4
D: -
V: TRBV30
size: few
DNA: TGTGCCTGGAGTGTAGTGGAGGGGGAAAAACTGTTTTTT
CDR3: CAWSVVEGEKLFF

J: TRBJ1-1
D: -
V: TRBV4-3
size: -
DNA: TGCGCCAGCAGCCAAGACCTGGGGATGAACACTGAAGCTTTCTTT
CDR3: CASSQDLGMNTEAFF

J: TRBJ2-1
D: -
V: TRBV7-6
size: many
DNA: TGTGCCAGCAGCTTAGACGTGGTTTACAATGAGCAGTTCTTC
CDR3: CASSLDVVYNEQFF

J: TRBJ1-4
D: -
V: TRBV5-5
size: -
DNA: TGTGCCAGCAGCGGGACCCTTGCAACTAATGAAAAACTGTTTTTT
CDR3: CASSGTLATNEKLFF

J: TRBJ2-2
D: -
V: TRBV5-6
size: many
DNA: TGTGCCAGCACTCAAAATGGGGCGACGTCTCCCGGGGAGCTGTTTTTT
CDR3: CASTQNGATSPGELFF

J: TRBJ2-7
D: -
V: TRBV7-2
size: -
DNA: TGTGCCAGCAGCCTGATGCAGGTCTCCTACGAGCAGTACTTC
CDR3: CASSLMQVSYEQYF

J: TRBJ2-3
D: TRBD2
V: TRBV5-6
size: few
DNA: TGTGCCAGCAGCTTGAGCGGGGGGGCAAGGAATACGCAGTATTTT
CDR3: CASSLSGGARNTQYF

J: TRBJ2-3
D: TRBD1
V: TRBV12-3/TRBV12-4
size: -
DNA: TGTGCCAGCAGTTTAGCGGCCTTGACAGGGGTCACAGATACGCAGTATTTT
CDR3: CASSLAALTGVTDTQYF

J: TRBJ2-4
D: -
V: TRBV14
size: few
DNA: TGTGCCAGCAGCCAAGACAGGTTGGAGCCCTATCTAGCCAAAAACATTCAGTACTTC
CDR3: CASSQDRLEPYLAKNIQYF

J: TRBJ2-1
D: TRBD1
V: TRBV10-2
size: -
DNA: TGCGCCAGCAGTGCAGACAGGGCTCTTTCCTACAATGAGCAGTTCTTC
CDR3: CASSADRALSYNEQFF

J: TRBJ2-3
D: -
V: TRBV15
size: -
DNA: TGTGCCACCAGAGTAGGGGATACTTTACGTACGCAGTATTTT
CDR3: CATRVGDTLRTQYF

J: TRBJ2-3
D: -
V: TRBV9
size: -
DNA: TGTGCCAGCAGCGTAGTTTTATCGGTGGACAACACAGATACGCAGTATTTT
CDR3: CASSVVLSVDNTDTQYF

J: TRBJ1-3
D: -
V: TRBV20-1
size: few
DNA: TGCAGTGCTGTTGTGGAGGGTGGAAACACCATATATTTT
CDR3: CSAVVEGGNTIYF

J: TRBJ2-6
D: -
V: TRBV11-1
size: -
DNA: TGTGCCAGCAGCTTTGGGACCGGGACGGTCCTCTCCGGGGCCAACGTCCTGACTTTC
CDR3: CASSFGTGTVLSGANVLTF

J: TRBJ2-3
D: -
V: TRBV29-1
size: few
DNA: TGCAGCGTTGAAGGGCGCCTGAGGGCAGATACGCAGTATTTT
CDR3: CSVEGRLRADTQYF

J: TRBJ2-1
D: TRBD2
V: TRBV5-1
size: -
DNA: TGCGCCAGCAGCCTACTAGCGGGGACACTTTACAATGAGCAGTTCTTC
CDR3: CASSLLAGTLYNEQFF

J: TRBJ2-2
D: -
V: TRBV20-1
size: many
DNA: TGCAGTGCTAGAGCTCCGGGACTGAGGAACACCGGGGAGCTGTTTTTT
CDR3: CSARAPGLRNTGELFF

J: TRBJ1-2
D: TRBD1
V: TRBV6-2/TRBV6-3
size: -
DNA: TGTGCCAGCCGACGAGGGACAGGGACGGGCTATGGCTACACCTTC
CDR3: CASRRGTGTGYGYTF

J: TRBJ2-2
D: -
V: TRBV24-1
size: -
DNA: TGTGCCACCAGTGATTACGGGGGAAGCACCGGGGAGCTGTTTTTT
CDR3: CATSDYGGSTGELFF

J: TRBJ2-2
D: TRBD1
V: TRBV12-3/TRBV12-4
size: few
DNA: TGTGCCAGCAGTTTATGGGACAGGGCCAACCCCGGGGAGCTGTTTTTT
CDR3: CASSLWDRANPGELFF

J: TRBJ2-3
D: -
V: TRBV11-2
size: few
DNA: TGTGCCAGCAGGAAACTCGGAGGGGGATCCCAGTATTTT
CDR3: CASRKLGGGSQYF

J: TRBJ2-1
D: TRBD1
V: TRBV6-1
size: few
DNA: TGTGCCAGCAAACATCAGGGGGCATATGAGCAGTTCTTC
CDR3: CASKHQGAYEQFF

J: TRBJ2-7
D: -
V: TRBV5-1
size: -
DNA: TGCGCCAGCAGTCCATTGGGGGGGCGAGGAGCCTACGAGCAGTACTTC
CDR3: CASSPLGGRGAYEQYF

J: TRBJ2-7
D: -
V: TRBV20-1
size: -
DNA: TGCAGTGTTCCTTCCCCGGGGACTGTGAGGAACTTC
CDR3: CSVPSPGTVRNF

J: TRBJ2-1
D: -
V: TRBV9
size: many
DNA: TGTGCCAGCCCTCGAAACAGGGTCTCCTACAATGAGCAGTTCTTC
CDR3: CASPRNRVSYNEQFF

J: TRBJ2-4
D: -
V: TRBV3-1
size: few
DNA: TGTGCCAGCAGCCAAGCCTCAAGCTTTACTGGAGTTTACTTC
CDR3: CASSQASSFTGVYF

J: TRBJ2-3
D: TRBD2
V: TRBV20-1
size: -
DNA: TGCAGTGCTAGCACCCCAGCGGGAGGGACAGATACGCAGTATTTT
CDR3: CSASTPAGGTDTQYF

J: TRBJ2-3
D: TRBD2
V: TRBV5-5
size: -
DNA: TGTGCCAGCAGCAACGGCCGGCTAGCGGGGGGAGATACGCAGTATTTT
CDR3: CASSNGRLAGGDTQYF

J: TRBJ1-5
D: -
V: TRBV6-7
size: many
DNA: TGTGCCAGCAGTTCCTATTCAACTATAGACGGGGGCAATCAGCCCCAGCATTTT
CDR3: CASSSYSTIDGGNQPQHF

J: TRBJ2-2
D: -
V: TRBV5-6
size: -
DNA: TGTGCCAGCAGCTTCATCCGGGAAACCGGGGAGCTGTTTTTT
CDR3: CASSFIRETGELFF

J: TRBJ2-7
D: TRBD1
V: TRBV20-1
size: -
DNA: TGCAGTGCTAGTTTCCAGGGGGCGGGCGAGCAGTACTTC
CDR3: CSASFQGAGEQYF